These 30 T cell receptor beta chains were sequenced from one sample in a study of T-cell reconstitution after alpha-beta-depleted transplantation in children (dated by TCRdb to about 2016). To prepare the library, PCR was applied. Instrument used: Illumina HiSeq 2500. To normalize quantification of the TCRbeta repertoire, the TCR libraries were built with molecular barcoding that relied on unique molecular identifiers. In-frame beta chains were kept once TCRdb had trimmed the public reads at Q25 with fastp and called clones with MiXCR. Every entry covers one CDR3 protein and lists the most common genes and DNA from its rows. In this sample the table shows about 610,000 distinct CDR3 sequences, about 10% of which occur a single time. The ten largest make up 4% to 5% of the sample. This material consisted of PBMCs from the stem cell graft donor, taken from the stem cell graft. The receptors were gathered from a human donor who donated a stem cell graft to a child with acute myeloid leukemia.

This clonotype appeared a few times. V gene TRBV2 combines with J gene TRBJ2-1; 7 bases agree with TRBD2. V lost 1 base, J lost 7 bases, and 7 bases stayed unmatched. The length of the CDR3 is 15 residues. Germline V gives CDR1 SNHLY, CDR2 FYNNEI. CDR3 amino acids: CASSEDGRIVNEQFF. CDR3 DNA sequence: TGTGCCAGCAGTGAAGACGGGAGGATAGTTAATGAGCAGTTCTTC.

There are a few counts of this clonotype. The chain joins TRBV5-6 to TRBJ2-5, with 9 positions matching TRBD2. Germline CDR1 and CDR2: SGHDT and YYEEEE. This CDR3 is built from 15 residues. The V segment lost 7 bases and the J segment 5 bases; nucleotides outside the gene matches: 12. CDR3 residues: CASAVIAGEGETQYF. The CDR3 coding sequence is TGTGCCAGCGCCGTCATAGCGGGAGAAGGGGAGACCCAGTACTTC.

This clonotype was detected only a few times. The chain carries TRBV7-3 and TRBJ2-5, with D perhaps being TRBD1 or TRBD2 (6 bases each). Germline V gene data show CDR1 as SGHTA and CDR2 as FQGTGA. With 5 bases removed from V and 5 bases from J, the gap between germline ends came to 18 bases. This CDR3 is 15 amino acids long. The DNA of the CDR3 is TGTGCCAGCAGCCAAGGGGGGAGCGTAGGGGAGACCCAGTACTTC. This sequence encodes CASSQGGSVGETQYF.

At least ten counts were recorded for this clonotype. The V call is TRBV5-1, the J call TRBJ2-5; TRBD2 matches 9 bases. V lost 4 bases and J lost 4; bases outside the gene matches: 8. Germline V lookup: CDR1 SGHRS, CDR2 YFSETQ. This CDR3 has 15 amino acids. In DNA form, the CDR3 reads TGCGCCAGCAGCGCGGGGACTAGCCTAGGAGAGACCCAGTACTTC. Translating it yields CASSAGTSLGETQYF.

This clonotype occurred a few times. J is TRBJ2-1 and V is TRBV4-3; 7 bases align to TRBD2. Germline V gives CDR1 LGHNA, CDR2 YSLEER. This CDR3 has 15 amino acids. The V gene end was trimmed by 5 bases and the J gene end by 9 bases; junction bases not matched to a gene: 13. The CDR3 loop reads CASSEDGRERGEQFF. The CDR3 DNA reads as TGCGCCAGCAGCGAGGATGGGCGGGAGAGAGGTGAGCAGTTCTTC.

This CDR3 reads CASSYGAGGPQETQYF. CDR3 nucleotide sequence: TGTGCCAGCAGTTACGGGGCGGGAGGGCCCCAAGAGACCCAGTACTTC. This chain connects TRBV6-5 to TRBJ2-5; TRBD2 aligns across 9 bases. This CDR3 is built from 16 residues. Trimming took 2 bases from V and 1 from J; bases not matched to a gene: 5. Germline V lookup: CDR1 MNHEY, CDR2 SVGAGI.

This clonotype was counted only a few times. One end of the junction does not line up with germline, which may come from a read error. The rearrangement joins TRBV3-1 to TRBJ2-4; D is unresolved. Germline assignment: CDR1 LGHDT and CDR2 YNNKEL (reference sequence). This CDR3 region has 15 residues. CDR3 sequence reads: CASSLYAESKSIQYF. The DNA of the CDR3 is TGTGCCAGCAGCTTATATGCGGAATCAAAAAGCATTCAGTACTTC.

The rearrangement links TRBV29-1 to TRBJ2-1, with 7 bases lining up with TRBD1. CDR1 SQVTM and CDR2 ANQGSEA come from the germline V gene. The CDR3 runs to 11 residues. With 7 bases clipped from V and 6 bases from J, the junction kept 3 bases outside the gene matches. CDR3 sequence reads: CSAWTGNEQFF. The CDR3 DNA is TGCAGCGCCTGGACAGGCAATGAGCAGTTCTTC.

This clonotype appeared a few times. The chain employs TRBV6-2 or TRBV6-3 and TRBJ2-1; maybe TRBD2 (6 bases). Germline values: CDR1 MNHEY, CDR2 SVGEGT. V was pared by 6 bases and J by 12 bases, with 21 bases between. The CDR3 sequence is 14 residues long. CDR3 loop: CASRDSGPSKGQFF. The CDR3 DNA reads TGTGCCAGCAGGGATAGCGGCCCCAGCAAGGGGCAGTTCTTC.

This clonotype appeared a few times. The CDR3 DNA is TGTGCCAGCAGTGCTGCAACATCACCCCAGCATTTT. It encodes CASSAATSPQHF. The V call is TRBV2, the J call TRBJ1-5, with D uncertain. Germline lookup yields CDR1 SNHLY and CDR2 FYNNEI. The CDR3 spans 12 residues. Trimming stripped 4 bases from V and 10 bases from J, with 11 bases between. Full variable domain (missing parts from reference TRBV2 and TRBJ1-5): EPEVTQTPSHQVTQMGQEVILRCVPISNHLYFYWYRQILGQKVEFLVSFYNNEISEKSEIFDDQFSVERPDGSNFTLKIRSTKLEDSAMYFCASSAATSPQHFGDGTRLSIL.

This clonotype turned up a few times. The chain joins TRBV11-3 to TRBJ2-1; 11 bases agree with TRBD1. CDR3 length: 13 amino acids. J lost 9 bases, V lost 6 bases, and 4 bases had no gene match. Germline V gene lookup returns CDR1 SGHNT and CDR2 YENEEA. CDR3 in amino acids: CASSGQGAGEQFF. CDR3 nucleotide sequence: TGTGCCAGCAGTGGACAGGGGGCGGGTGAGCAGTTCTTC.

This clonotype was seen repeatedly, ten times or more. This chain links TRBV27 with TRBJ2-1, with 7 nucleotides matching TRBD2. The CDR3 consists of 14 residues. V shed 3 bases, J shed 5 bases, and the junction held 4 bases outside the gene matches. Germline V gene data show CDR1 as MNHEY and CDR2 as SMNVEV (reference sequence). As DNA, the CDR3 is TGTGCCAGCAGTTTGCGGGAGACGCACAATGAGCAGTTCTTC. Amino acids: CASSLRETHNEQFF.

This clonotype appeared a few times. J is TRBJ2-1 and V is TRBV3-1, with D possibly matching TRBD2 (6 bases). CDR1 is LGHDT and CDR2 is YNNKEL in the germline V gene (reference sequence). Deletions cut 5 bases from V and 10 bases from J, with 12 bases between. CDR3 length equals 12 residues. As DNA, the CDR3 is TGTGCCAGCAGCGCGCCCGGGGGAGAGCAGTTCTTC. Translated, it gives CASSAPGGEQFF.

The chain employs TRBV29-1 and TRBJ2-1; possibly TRBD2 for D (5 bases). Germline CDR1 and CDR2: SQVTM and ANQGSEA. V was pared by 5 bases and J by 0 bases, with 11 bases between. This CDR3 spans 14 amino acids. CDR3 residues: CSVFGESSYNEQFF. In nucleotides, the CDR3 is TGCAGCGTTTTCGGGGAAAGCTCCTACAATGAGCAGTTCTTC.

The chain carries TRBV29-1 and TRBJ1-1; a possible D gene is TRBD1 (6 bases). V was clipped by 6 bases and J by 0 bases, with 11 bases between them. The length of the CDR3 is 13 residues. Germline CDR1 SQVTM, CDR2 ANQGSEA. In DNA, the CDR3 is TGCAGCGTGTTACAGGGTATGAACACTGAAGCTTTCTTT. It specifies CSVLQGMNTEAFF.

The rearrangement uses TRBV5-1 and TRBJ2-1; 10 bases match TRBD1. Germline CDR1 reads SGHRS; CDR2 reads YFSETQ. The CDR3 runs to 15 residues. The J segment lost 4 bases and the V segment lost 7 bases, leaving 8 bases of the junction unmatched. The CDR3 sequence is CASHLDRGQYNEQFF. The CDR3 DNA sequence: TGCGCCAGCCACCTAGACAGGGGGCAATACAATGAGCAGTTCTTC. The variable domain in full, completed from reference TRBV5-1 and TRBJ2-1, reads KAGVTQTPRYLIKTRGQQVTLSCSPISGHRSVSWYQQTPGQGLQFLFEYFSETQRNKGNFPGRFSGRQFSNSRSEMNVSTLELGDSALYLCASHLDRGQYNEQFFGPGTRLTVL.

The chain has TRBV20-1 and TRBJ1-1; D might be TRBD1 (5 bases). Germline V gene data show CDR1 as DFQATT and CDR2 as SNEGSKA (reference sequence). Between the trimmed V and J ends, which lost 6 bases and 2 bases, there was a span of 10 bases. There are 12 residues in the CDR3. The CDR3 reads CSAGGENTEAFF. CDR3 DNA sequence: TGCAGTGCGGGGGGAGAAAACACTGAAGCTTTCTTT.

This clonotype was observed at least ten times. The chain recombines TRBV29-1 with TRBJ2-5, with TRBD1 matching over 8 bases. The germline V gene has CDR1 SQVTM and CDR2 ANQGSEA. The J segment lost 6 bases and the V segment lost 4 bases, leaving 4 bases of the junction unmatched. The CDR3 has 12 residues. For the CDR3, the DNA is TGCAGCGTTGCAGGGGGCGCGAAGACCCAGTACTTC. Amino acids: CSVAGGAKTQYF.

The gene calls are TRBV20-1 and TRBJ2-2, with 8 bases that match TRBD2. Germline CDR1 DFQATT, CDR2 SNEGSKA (reference sequence). V was pared by 1 base and J by 4 bases, with 5 bases of the junction left unmatched. This CDR3 spans 15 amino acids. CDR3 in amino acids: CSARVLAGSTGELFF. CDR3 nucleotide sequence: TGCAGTGCTAGAGTGCTAGCGGGTTCCACCGGGGAGCTGTTTTTT.

As concerns this clonotype: A much larger clone sits a single nucleotide away, making a read error possible. This chain links TRBV29-1 with TRBJ2-7, with 8 positions matching TRBD2. Looked up from germline, CDR1 is SQVTM and CDR2 is ANQGSEA. The CDR3 runs 12 residues. The CDR3 loop reads CTGGSGTYEQYF. CDR3 bases: TGCACCGGGGGTAGCGGGACCTACGAGCAGTACTTC.

This clonotype was seen a handful of times. A junction end diverges from the germline sequence, so it may reflect a read error. The chain carries TRBV20-1 and TRBJ1-2, with 9 bases identical to TRBD1. The CDR3 sequence is 13 residues long. CDR1 and CDR2 from the germline V gene are DFQATT and SNEGSKA (reference sequence). Here the CDR3 reads CSALSMGQGSFSF. In DNA, the CDR3 is TGCAGTGCTCTAAGCATGGGACAGGGATCCTTCAGCTTC.

This clonotype was observed at least ten times. The chain recombines TRBV6-1 with TRBJ2-7; TRBD2 aligns across 9 bases. Germline assignment: CDR1 MNHNS and CDR2 SASEGT. The length of the CDR3 is 14 residues. The V and J ends lost 3 bases and 4 bases, in that order; junction bases with no gene match: 4. The CDR3 region has the DNA TGTGCCAGCAGTGAGCGGGAGGGGTTTTACGAGCAGTACTTC. Amino acid sequence: CASSEREGFYEQYF.

This clonotype was seen a handful of times. The J gene is TRBJ1-3, the V gene TRBV10-3; D gene uncertain. The length of the CDR3 is 14 residues. The germline V gene encodes CDR1 ENHRY and CDR2 SYGVKD. The ends were cut back, 4 bases at V and 0 bases at J, with 7 bases in the middle. CDR3 residues: CAISVTNSGNTIYF. In DNA form, the CDR3 reads TGTGCCATCAGTGTAACAAACTCTGGAAACACCATATATTTT.

There are a few counts of this clonotype. This sequence joins TRBV7-8 and TRBJ2-7; D possibly matches TRBD1 or TRBD2 (5 bases each). Germline assignment: CDR1 SGHVS and CDR2 FQNEAQ. This CDR3 spans 15 amino acids. The germline V and J ends were trimmed by 5 bases and 7 bases, with 21 bases remaining between them. CDR3 sequence reads: CASSPNRAGWGEQYF. CDR3 sequence (DNA): TGTGCCAGCAGCCCGAATAGGGCGGGCTGGGGGGAGCAGTACTTC.

This clonotype occurred a few times. An end of the junction does not agree with germline; a read error may underlie this. The rearrangement links TRBV11-3 to TRBJ2-4; D unresolved. The CDR3 loop spans 10 amino acids. Germline V CDR1 and CDR2: SGHNT, YENEEA. DNA of the CDR3: TGTGCCAGCAGCTTACCTTCAACGGACTTC. It yields the protein CASSLPSTDF.

V is TRBV6-5 and J is TRBJ2-7, with TRBD2 matching 14 bases. Trimming at V came to 2 bases and at J to 4 bases, leaving 7 bases not matched to a gene. Germline CDR1 is MNHEY and CDR2 is SVGAGI. The CDR3 has 17 amino acids. Here the CDR3 reads CASSYTAGTSGGYEQYF. CDR3 nucleotide sequence: TGTGCCAGCAGTTACACTGCCGGGACTAGCGGGGGATACGAGCAGTACTTC.

This clonotype was observed a handful of times. The chain is built from TRBV20-1 and TRBJ1-1; D unresolved. Per germline, CDR1 DFQATT and CDR2 SNEGSKA (reference sequence). The CDR3 spans 11 residues. The ends were cut back, 6 bases at V and 1 base at J, with 6 bases in the middle. CDR3 coding DNA: TGCAGTGCGGTCGGGAACACTGAAGCTTTCTTT. It codes for CSAVGNTEAFF.

This clonotype was observed many times. The chain employs TRBV5-5 and TRBJ2-1; D ambiguous. V lost 1 base and J lost 4, with 6 bases in between. This CDR3 is built from 13 residues. The V gene's germline CDR1 is SGHKS and CDR2 YYEKEE (reference sequence). CDR3 in DNA: TGTGCCAGCAGCTTGAAGCCGTACAATGAGCAGTTCTTC. Its protein is CASSLKPYNEQFF.

The CDR3 sequence is CASTLGGGRGETQYF. In DNA, the CDR3 is TGCGCCAGCACCCTAGGAGGCGGGAGAGGGGAGACCCAGTACTTC. The chain couples TRBV5-1 to TRBJ2-5; 7 bases match TRBD2. V dropped 6 bases and J dropped 5; count of bases not matched to a gene: 13. The V gene's germline CDR1 is SGHRS and CDR2 YFSETQ. There are 15 residues in the CDR3.

This clonotype was picked up a small number of times. The chain links TRBV6-2 or TRBV6-3 to TRBJ1-5, with D perhaps matching TRBD1 (5 bases). The CDR3 sequence is 14 residues long. Germline loops: CDR1 MNHEY, CDR2 SVGEGT. With 6 bases removed from V and 7 bases from J, the gap between germline ends came to 16 bases. CDR3 loop: CASSFGGGLQPQHF. As DNA, the CDR3 is TGTGCCAGCAGCTTCGGGGGGGGATTGCAGCCCCAGCATTTT.